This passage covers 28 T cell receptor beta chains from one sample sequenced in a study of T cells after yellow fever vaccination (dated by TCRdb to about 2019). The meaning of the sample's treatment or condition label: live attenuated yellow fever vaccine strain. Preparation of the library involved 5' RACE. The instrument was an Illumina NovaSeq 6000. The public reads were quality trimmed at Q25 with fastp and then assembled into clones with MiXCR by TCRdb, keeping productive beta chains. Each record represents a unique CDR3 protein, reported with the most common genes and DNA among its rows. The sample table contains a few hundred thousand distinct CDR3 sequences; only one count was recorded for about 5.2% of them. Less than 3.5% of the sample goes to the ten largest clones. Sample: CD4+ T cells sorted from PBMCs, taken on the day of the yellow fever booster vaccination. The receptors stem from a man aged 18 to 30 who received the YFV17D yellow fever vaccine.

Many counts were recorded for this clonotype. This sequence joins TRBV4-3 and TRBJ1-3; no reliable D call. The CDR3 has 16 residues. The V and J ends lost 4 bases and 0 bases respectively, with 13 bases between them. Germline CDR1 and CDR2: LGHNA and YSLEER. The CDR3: CASSPADKSSGNTIYF. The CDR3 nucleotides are TGCGCCAGCAGCCCCGCCGACAAGAGCTCTGGAAACACCATATATTTT.

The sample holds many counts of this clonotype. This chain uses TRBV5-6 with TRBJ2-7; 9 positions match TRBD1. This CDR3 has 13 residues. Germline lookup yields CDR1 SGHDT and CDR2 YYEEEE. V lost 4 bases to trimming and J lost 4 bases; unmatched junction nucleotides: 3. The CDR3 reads CASSGGQGYEQYF. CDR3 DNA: TGTGCCAGCAGCGGGGGACAGGGATACGAGCAGTACTTC. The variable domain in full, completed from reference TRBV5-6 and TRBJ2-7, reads DAGVTQSPTHLIKTRGQQVTLRCSPKSGHDTVSWYQQALGQGPQFIFQYYEEEERQRGNFPDRFSGHQFPNYSSELNVNALLLGDSALYLCASSGGQGYEQYFGPGTRLTVT.

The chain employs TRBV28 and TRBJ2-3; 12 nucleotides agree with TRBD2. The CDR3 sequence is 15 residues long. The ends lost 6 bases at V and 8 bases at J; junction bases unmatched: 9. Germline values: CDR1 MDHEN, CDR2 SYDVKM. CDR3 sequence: CASRRVLAGGSTQYF. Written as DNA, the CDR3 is TGTGCCAGCAGACGCGTACTAGCGGGGGGTAGTACGCAGTATTTT.

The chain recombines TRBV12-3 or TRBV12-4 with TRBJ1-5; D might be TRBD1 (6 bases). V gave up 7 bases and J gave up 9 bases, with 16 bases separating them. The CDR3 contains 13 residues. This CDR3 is CASTEGEVVPQHF. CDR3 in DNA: TGTGCCAGCACCGAGGGGGAAGTTGTGCCCCAGCATTTT.

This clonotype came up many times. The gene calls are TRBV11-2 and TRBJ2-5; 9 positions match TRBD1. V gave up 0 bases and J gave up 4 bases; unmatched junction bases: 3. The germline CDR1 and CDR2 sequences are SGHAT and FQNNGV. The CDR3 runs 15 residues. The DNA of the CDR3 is TGTGCCAGCAGCTTAGACGGGACAGGGAGAGAGACCCAGTACTTC. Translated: CASSLDGTGRETQYF.

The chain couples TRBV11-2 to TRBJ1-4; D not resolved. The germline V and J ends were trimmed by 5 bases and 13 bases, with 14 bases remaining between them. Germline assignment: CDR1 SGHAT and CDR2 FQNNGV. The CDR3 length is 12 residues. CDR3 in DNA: TGTGCCAGCAGCACGGACCGCCGGGGACTGTTTTTT. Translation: CASSTDRRGLFF. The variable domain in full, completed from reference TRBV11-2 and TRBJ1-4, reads EAGVAQSPRYKIIEKRQSVAFWCNPISGHATLYWYQQILGQGPKLLIQFQNNGVVDDSQLPKDRFSAERLKGVDSTLKIQPAKLEDSAVYLCASSTDRRGLFFGSGTQLSVL.

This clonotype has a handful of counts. CDR3: CASSLGTGVSYEQYV. CDR3 DNA: TGTGCCAGCAGCCTCGGGACAGGGGTCTCCTACGAGCAGTACGTC. The chain employs TRBV6-6 and TRBJ2-7; 10 bases align to TRBD1. Trimming removed 6 bases from V and 0 bases from J; junction bases left unmatched: 5. Germline values: CDR1 MNHNY, CDR2 SVGAGI (reference sequence). The CDR3 contains 15 residues.

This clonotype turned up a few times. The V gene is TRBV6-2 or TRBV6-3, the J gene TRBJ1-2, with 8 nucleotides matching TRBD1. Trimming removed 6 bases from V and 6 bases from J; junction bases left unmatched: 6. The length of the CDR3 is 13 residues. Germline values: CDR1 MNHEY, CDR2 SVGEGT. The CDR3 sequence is CASRTGDLHGYTF. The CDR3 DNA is TGTGCCAGCAGGACAGGGGATCTCCATGGCTACACCTTC.

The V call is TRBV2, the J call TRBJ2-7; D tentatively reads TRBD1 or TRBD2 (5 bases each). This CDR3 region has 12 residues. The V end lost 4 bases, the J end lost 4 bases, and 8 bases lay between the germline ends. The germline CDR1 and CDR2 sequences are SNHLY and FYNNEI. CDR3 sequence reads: CASSGEGYEQYV. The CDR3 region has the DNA TGTGCCAGCAGTGGCGAGGGGTACGAGCAGTACGTC.

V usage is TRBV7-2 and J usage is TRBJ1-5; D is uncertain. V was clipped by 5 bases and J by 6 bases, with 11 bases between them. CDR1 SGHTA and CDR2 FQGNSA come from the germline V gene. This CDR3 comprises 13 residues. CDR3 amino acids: CASSPRGSQPQHF. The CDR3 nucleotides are TGTGCCAGCAGCCCGCGCGGATCTCAGCCCCAGCATTTT.

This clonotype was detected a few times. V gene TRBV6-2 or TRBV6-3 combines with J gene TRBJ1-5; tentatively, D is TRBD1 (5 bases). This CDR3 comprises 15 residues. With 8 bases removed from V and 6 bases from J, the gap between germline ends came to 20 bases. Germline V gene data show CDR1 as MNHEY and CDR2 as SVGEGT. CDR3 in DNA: TGTGCCAGCTGCCCTTCGGGGGGTGTTGGTCAGCCCCAGCATTTT. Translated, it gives CASCPSGGVGQPQHF.

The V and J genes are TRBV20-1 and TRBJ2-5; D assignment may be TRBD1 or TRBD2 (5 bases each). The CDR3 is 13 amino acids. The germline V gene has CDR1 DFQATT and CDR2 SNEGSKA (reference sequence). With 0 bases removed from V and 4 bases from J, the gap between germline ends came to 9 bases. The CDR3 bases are TGCAGTGCTAGAGATGGGGGTGGAGAGACCCAGTACTTC. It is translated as CSARDGGGETQYF.

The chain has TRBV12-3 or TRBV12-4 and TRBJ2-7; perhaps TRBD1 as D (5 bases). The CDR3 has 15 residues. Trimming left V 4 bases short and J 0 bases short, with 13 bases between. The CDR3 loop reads CASSWGGIRSYEQYV. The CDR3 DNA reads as TGTGCCAGCAGTTGGGGCGGTATACGCTCCTACGAGCAGTACGTC.

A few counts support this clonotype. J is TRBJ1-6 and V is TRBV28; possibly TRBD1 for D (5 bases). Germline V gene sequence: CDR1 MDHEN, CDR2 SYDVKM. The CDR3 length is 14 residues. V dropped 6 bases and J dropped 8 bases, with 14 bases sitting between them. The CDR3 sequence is CASRGRARDSPLHF. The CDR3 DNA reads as TGTGCCAGCAGGGGCCGGGCCAGGGATTCACCCCTCCACTTT.

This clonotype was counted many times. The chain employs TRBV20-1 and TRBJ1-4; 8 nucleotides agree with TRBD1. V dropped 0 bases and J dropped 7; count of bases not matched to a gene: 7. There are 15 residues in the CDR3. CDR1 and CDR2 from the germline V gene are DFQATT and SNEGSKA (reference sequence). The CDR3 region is CSARDPTGAAEKLFF. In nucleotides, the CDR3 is TGCAGTGCTAGAGATCCGACAGGGGCGGCTGAAAAACTGTTTTTT.

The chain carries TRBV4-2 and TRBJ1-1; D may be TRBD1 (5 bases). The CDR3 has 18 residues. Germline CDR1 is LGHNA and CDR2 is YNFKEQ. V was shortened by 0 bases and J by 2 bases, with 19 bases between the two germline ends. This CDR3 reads CASSQDGPRGGYNTEAFF. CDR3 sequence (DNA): TGTGCCAGCAGCCAAGATGGCCCTCGGGGGGGTTACAACACTGAAGCTTTCTTT.

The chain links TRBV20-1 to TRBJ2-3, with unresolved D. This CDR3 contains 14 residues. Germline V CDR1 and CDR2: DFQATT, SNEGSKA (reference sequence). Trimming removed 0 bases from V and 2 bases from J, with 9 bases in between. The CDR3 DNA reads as TGCAGTGCTAGAGAGGGTAGCCCCACAGATACGCAGTATTTT. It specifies CSAREGSPTDTQYF.

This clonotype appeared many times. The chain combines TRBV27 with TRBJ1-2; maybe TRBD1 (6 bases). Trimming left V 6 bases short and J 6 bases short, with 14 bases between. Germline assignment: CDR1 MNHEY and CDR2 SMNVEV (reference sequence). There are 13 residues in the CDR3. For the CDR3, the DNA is TGTGCCAGCAGGGACGCGGGGGCCGATGGCTACACCTTC. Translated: CASRDAGADGYTF.

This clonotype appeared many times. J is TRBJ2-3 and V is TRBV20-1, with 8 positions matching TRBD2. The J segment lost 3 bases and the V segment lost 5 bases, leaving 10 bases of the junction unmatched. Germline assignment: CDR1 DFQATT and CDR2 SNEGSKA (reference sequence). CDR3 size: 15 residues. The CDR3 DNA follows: TGCAGTGCTCATTCTGCGGGGGGAGGAACAGATACGCAGTATTTT. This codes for CSAHSAGGGTDTQYF.

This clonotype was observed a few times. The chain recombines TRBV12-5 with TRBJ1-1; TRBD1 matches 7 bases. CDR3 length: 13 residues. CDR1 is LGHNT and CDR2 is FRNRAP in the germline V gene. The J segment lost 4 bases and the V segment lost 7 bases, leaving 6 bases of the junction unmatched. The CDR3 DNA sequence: TGTGCTAGTGCAATACAGGGGCCCACTGAAGCTTTCTTT. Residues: CASAIQGPTEAFF. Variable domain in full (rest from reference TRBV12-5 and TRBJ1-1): DARVTQTPRHKVTEMGQEVTMRCQPILGHNTVFWYRQTMMQGLELLAYFRNRAPLDDSGMPKDRFSAEMPDATLATLKIQPSEPRDSAVYFCASAIQGPTEAFFGQGTRLTVV.

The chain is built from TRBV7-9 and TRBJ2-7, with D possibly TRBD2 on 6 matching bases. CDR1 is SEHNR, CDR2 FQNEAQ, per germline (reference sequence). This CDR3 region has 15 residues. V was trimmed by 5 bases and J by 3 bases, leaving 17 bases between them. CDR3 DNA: TGTGCCAGCAGCGTAACTCACGGGGGAGGCTACGAGCAGTACTTC. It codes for CASSVTHGGGYEQYF.

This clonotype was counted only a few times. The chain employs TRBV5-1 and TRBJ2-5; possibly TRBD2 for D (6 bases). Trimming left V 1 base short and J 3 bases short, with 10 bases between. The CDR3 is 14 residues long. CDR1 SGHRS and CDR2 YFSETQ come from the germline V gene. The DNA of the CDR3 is TGCGCCAGCAGCTTGCGGGACTTAAAAGAGACCCAGTACTTC. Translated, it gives CASSLRDLKETQYF.

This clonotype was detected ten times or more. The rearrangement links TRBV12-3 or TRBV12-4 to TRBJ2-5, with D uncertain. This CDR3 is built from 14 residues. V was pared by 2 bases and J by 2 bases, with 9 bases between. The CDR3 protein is CASSLPTTQETQYF. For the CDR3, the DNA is TGTGCCAGCAGTTTACCGACAACGCAAGAGACCCAGTACTTC.

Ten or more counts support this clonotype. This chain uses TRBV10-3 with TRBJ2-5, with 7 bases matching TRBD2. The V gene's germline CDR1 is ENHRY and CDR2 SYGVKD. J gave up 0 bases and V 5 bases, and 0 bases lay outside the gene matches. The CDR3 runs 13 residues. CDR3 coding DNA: TGTGCCATCAGTCGGGGGGACCAAGAGACCCAGTACTTC. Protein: CAISRGDQETQYF.

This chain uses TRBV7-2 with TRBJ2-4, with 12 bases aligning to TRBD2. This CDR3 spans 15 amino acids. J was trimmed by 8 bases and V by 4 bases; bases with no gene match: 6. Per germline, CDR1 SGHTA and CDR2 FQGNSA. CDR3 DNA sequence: TGTGCCAGCAGCTCTAGCGGGGGGGCCTTTTACATTCAGTACTTC. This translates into CASSSSGGAFYIQYF.

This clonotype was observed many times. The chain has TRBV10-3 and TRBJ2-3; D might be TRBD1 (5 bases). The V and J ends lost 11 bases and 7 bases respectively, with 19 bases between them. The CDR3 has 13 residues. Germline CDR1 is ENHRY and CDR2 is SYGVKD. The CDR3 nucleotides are TGTGCCTCTGGGCTACAGGACACTAATACGCAGTATTTT. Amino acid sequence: CASGLQDTNTQYF.

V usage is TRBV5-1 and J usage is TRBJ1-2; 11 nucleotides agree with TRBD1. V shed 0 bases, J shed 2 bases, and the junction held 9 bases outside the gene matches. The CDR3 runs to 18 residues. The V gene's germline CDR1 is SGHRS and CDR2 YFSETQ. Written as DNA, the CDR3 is TGCGCCAGCAGCTTGGCCTCGGGACAGGGGGTTTGGAACTATGGCTACACCTTC. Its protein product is CASSLASGQGVWNYGYTF. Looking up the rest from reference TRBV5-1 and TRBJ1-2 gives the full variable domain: KAGVTQTPRYLIKTRGQQVTLSCSPISGHRSVSWYQQTPGQGLQFLFEYFSETQRNKGNFPGRFSGRQFSNSRSEMNVSTLELGDSALYLCASSLASGQGVWNYGYTFGSGTRLTVV.

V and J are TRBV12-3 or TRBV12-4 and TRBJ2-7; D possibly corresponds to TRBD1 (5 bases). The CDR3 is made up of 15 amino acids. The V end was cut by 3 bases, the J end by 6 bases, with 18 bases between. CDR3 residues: CASSFIPAGNGEQYF. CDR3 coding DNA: TGTGCCAGCAGTTTTATCCCGGCAGGGAATGGCGAGCAGTACTTC.